The T cell receptor (beta chain) under discussion was sequenced for a study of T cell changes during pregnancy in multiple sclerosis. Data came from immunoSEQ multiplex PCR; TCRdb stores just in-frame clones and leaves some out. This table holds approximately 61,000 clones, roughly 87% found once. Germline lookup yields CDR1 SQVTM and CDR2 ANQGSEA. The CDR3 is 14 amino acids. J was trimmed by 6 bases and V by 4 bases; bases with no gene match: 6. This clone came up once. The chain combines TRBV29-1 with TRBJ1-5; 10 bases are shared with TRBD1. The clonotype was recovered from a female donor with multiple sclerosis, enrolled in a pregnancy study. The sequencing used peripheral blood, collected in the first trimester of pregnancy. CDR3 region: CSVARQGAGQPQHF. CDR3 sequence (DNA): TGCAGCGTTGCTCGACAGGGGGCGGGTCAGCCCCAGCATTTT.